A single sample is the source of the 23 T cell receptor beta chains below, sequenced in a study of OX40 agonist ivuxolimab in advanced cancers. Produced via immunoSEQ multiplex PCR; TCRdb's table is partial and in-frame only. This table holds about 83,000 clones, roughly 89% found once. Here the sequenced sample was CD4+ or CD8+ T cells sorted from blood, taken in a trial of the OX40 agonist ivuxolimab. The receptor source for this set is an adult with an advanced solid tumor such as melanoma, head and neck, liver or kidney cancer.

The CDR3 region is CASSEARWTSGGPYEQYF. CDR3 nucleotide sequence: TGTGCCAGCAGTGAAGCGAGGTGGACTAGCGGGGGGCCCTACGAGCAGTACTTC. The chain is built from TRBV6-1 and TRBJ2-7; 14 bases are shared with TRBD2. The CDR3 totals 18 residues. Germline V gene sequence: CDR1 MNHNS, CDR2 SASEGT. The J segment lost 2 bases and the V segment lost 0 bases, leaving 6 bases of the junction unmatched.

The rearrangement uses TRBV6-5 and TRBJ1-2; 9 positions match TRBD1. J gave up 7 bases and V 1 base, and 4 bases lay outside the gene matches. Germline CDR1 and CDR2: MNHEY and SVGAGI. The CDR3 totals 14 residues. DNA of the CDR3: TGTGCCAGCAGTTACTTACAGGGGGCTGGTGGCTACACCTTC. As protein: CASSYLQGAGGYTF.

The CDR3 is CAWSVLRTSTQYF. CDR3 in DNA: TGTGCCTGGAGTGTACTAAGAACAAGTACGCAGTATTTT. The chain has TRBV30 and TRBJ2-3, with D unresolved. With 0 bases removed from V and 8 bases from J, the gap between germline ends came to 12 bases. From germline, CDR1 is GTSNPN and CDR2 SVGIG (reference sequence). The CDR3 consists of 13 residues.

This sequence joins TRBV28 and TRBJ1-2, with a tentative D call TRBD1 (6 bases). Germline V gene data show CDR1 as MDHEN and CDR2 as SYDVKM. V dropped 3 bases and J dropped 8 bases, with 13 bases sitting between them. The CDR3 has 13 residues. The CDR3 reads CASSLVGGLGYTF. CDR3 bases: TGTGCCAGCAGTTTGGTTGGGGGCCTAGGCTACACCTTC.

The genes are TRBV6-5 and TRBJ2-3; D may be TRBD1 (6 bases). The germline gives CDR1 MNHEY, CDR2 SVGAGI. Trimming removed 8 bases at V and 4 bases at J, with 16 bases between. The CDR3 totals 14 residues. The CDR3 region has the DNA TGTGCCAGCGCTGCAGGGGAAGGGCCAGATACGCAGTATTTT. Protein sequence: CASAAGEGPDTQYF.

This chain links TRBV30 with TRBJ1-5; maybe TRBD1 (6 bases). Trimming took off 1 base at V and 0 bases at J, with 7 bases between the two ends. CDR3 size: 14 residues. Germline V CDR1 and CDR2: GTSNPN, SVGIG (reference sequence). The CDR3 sequence is CAWSAGDSNQPQHF. The CDR3 bases are TGTGCCTGGAGTGCAGGGGATAGCAATCAGCCCCAGCATTTT.

A note on this clone: This sample includes further DNA sequences coding for the same CDR3. The chain carries TRBV30 and TRBJ1-5; D is ambiguous. Per the germline V gene, CDR1 is GTSNPN and CDR2 is SVGIG (reference sequence). Trimming stripped 0 bases from V and 4 bases from J, with 7 bases between. The CDR3 has 13 amino acids. The CDR3 DNA is TGTGCCTGGAGTGTCCTGGGTAATCAGCCCCAGCATTTT. This gives the protein CAWSVLGNQPQHF.

The V call is TRBV20-1, the J call TRBJ2-1, with 12 bases lining up with TRBD2. This CDR3 contains 11 residues. The germline CDR1 and CDR2 sequences are DFQATT and SNEGSKA (reference sequence). The DNA of the CDR3 is TGCAGGACTAGCGGGGGTAATGAGCAGTTCTTC. It translates to CRTSGGNEQFF.

This chain connects TRBV30 to TRBJ1-5; D ambiguous. The V gene lost 3 bases and the J gene lost 7 bases, with 10 bases spanning the gap. The length of the CDR3 is 12 residues. Per germline, CDR1 GTSNPN and CDR2 SVGIG (reference sequence). The CDR3 region has the DNA TGTGCCTGGAGCCCTTCAGGCCAGCCCCAGCATTTT. It translates to CAWSPSGQPQHF. Full variable domain (missing parts from reference TRBV30 and TRBJ1-5): SQTIHQWPATLVQPVGSPLSLECTVEGTSNPNLYWYRQAAGRGLQLLFYSVGIGQISSEVPQNLSASRPQDRQFILSSKKLLLSDSGFYLCAWSPSGQPQHFGDGTRLSIL.

J is TRBJ2-4 and V is TRBV28; D uncertain. The CDR3 sequence is 14 residues long. Germline loops: CDR1 MDHEN, CDR2 SYDVKM. Trimming removed 7 bases from V and 6 bases from J, with 16 bases in between. As DNA, the CDR3 is TGTGCCAGCACCCCGGCAGGTTTAGGAAACATTCAGTACTTC. It codes for CASTPAGLGNIQYF.

The chain combines TRBV6-1 with TRBJ2-5; D is uncertain. This CDR3 comprises 12 residues. V was cut by 2 bases and J by 5 bases, with 6 bases left in between. Germline V gives CDR1 MNHNS, CDR2 SASEGT. CDR3 in DNA: TGTGCCAGCAGTGAAAGTTGGGAGACCCAGTACTTC. It specifies CASSESWETQYF.

This clone was seen once. The rearrangement uses TRBV7-6 and TRBJ2-3; 8 nucleotides line up with TRBD1. This CDR3 is 16 amino acids long. Per the germline V gene, CDR1 is SGHVS and CDR2 is FNYEAQ. V lost 1 base, J lost 4 bases, and 7 bases stayed unmatched. This chain's CDR3 is CASSLVAGGRADTQYF. The CDR3 nucleotides read TGTGCCAGCAGCTTAGTAGCAGGGGGCAGGGCAGATACGCAGTATTTT.

The rearrangement links TRBV4-1 to TRBJ2-3; D unresolved. Trimming left V 4 bases short and J 5 bases short, with 16 bases between. Germline V lookup: CDR1 MGHRA, CDR2 YSYEKL. This CDR3 region has 15 residues. CDR3 DNA sequence: TGCGCCAGCAGCCTTCTGGAAGGAGCAATAGATACGCAGTATTTT. Its translation: CASSLLEGAIDTQYF.

To note about this clone: The sample holds other DNA sequences that translate to the same CDR3. V and J are TRBV4-1 and TRBJ1-5, with TRBD1 matching over 9 bases. From germline, CDR1 is MGHRA and CDR2 YSYEKL. Trimming at V came to 4 bases and at J to 2 bases, leaving 3 bases not matched to a gene. The CDR3 length is 15 residues. The CDR3 here is CASSLRQGGNQPQHF. The CDR3 bases are TGCGCCAGCAGCCTCCGACAGGGGGGCAATCAGCCCCAGCATTTT.

The gene calls are TRBV4-2 and TRBJ2-4; D perhaps matches TRBD2 (8 bases). The CDR3 totals 19 residues. The germline gives CDR1 LGHNA, CDR2 YNFKEQ. V was cut by 2 bases and J by 0 bases, with 20 bases left in between. The CDR3 coding sequence is TGTGCCAGCAGCCAACCGGGGGGGCTAGGGACAGTAGCCAAAAACATTCAGTACTTC. Its translation: CASSQPGGLGTVAKNIQYF.

The chain carries TRBV4-3 and TRBJ2-1; D call uncertain. This CDR3 contains 14 residues. The germline V gene encodes CDR1 LGHNA and CDR2 YSLEER. V gave up 0 bases and J gave up 16 bases, with 19 bases separating them. The CDR3: CASSQESGVDFLFF. For the CDR3, the DNA is TGCGCCAGCAGCCAAGAATCGGGTGTGGATTTTTTATTCTTC.

The chain uses TRBV9 and TRBJ2-1; D is uncertain. This CDR3 is built from 13 residues. Between the trimmed V and J ends, which lost 4 bases and 0 bases, there was a span of 5 bases. CDR1 is SGDLS, CDR2 YYNGEE, per germline. DNA for the CDR3: TGTGCCAGCAGCTCCAGCTCCTACAATGAGCAGTTCTTC. Its translation: CASSSSSYNEQFF.

The chain is built from TRBV19 and TRBJ1-5, with D hard to call. Germline values: CDR1 LNHDA, CDR2 SQIVND (reference sequence). CDR3 length equals 14 residues. The V end was cut by 2 bases, the J end by 9 bases, with 14 bases between. The CDR3 spells CASSIIAGKGPQHF. In nucleotides, the CDR3 is TGTGCCAGTAGTATAATAGCAGGTAAAGGGCCCCAGCATTTT.

The CDR3 nucleotides read TGTGCCAGCAGCTGGGGGACCAACAATGAGCAGTTCTTC. It is translated as CASSWGTNNEQFF. The chain couples TRBV5-6 to TRBJ2-1; either TRBD1 or TRBD2 may fit D (5 bases each). Between the trimmed V and J ends, which lost 3 bases and 5 bases, there was a span of 9 bases. CDR3 length: 13 amino acids. Germline V gene data show CDR1 as SGHDT and CDR2 as YYEEEE.

CDR3 amino acids: CASSVGSGEQFF. As DNA, the CDR3 is TGTGCCAGCAGCGTAGGAAGCGGCGAGCAGTTCTTC. The chain joins TRBV9 to TRBJ2-1; possible D gene TRBD2, 5 bases. Germline CDR1 is SGDLS and CDR2 is YYNGEE. Trimming took off 0 bases at V and 10 bases at J, with 8 bases between the two ends. CDR3 length: 12 residues.

The chain carries TRBV30 and TRBJ1-6; D is perhaps TRBD1 (5 bases). Trimming cost V 2 bases and J 7 bases, with 12 bases left between them. The CDR3 totals 14 residues. The germline CDR1 and CDR2 sequences are GTSNPN and SVGIG (reference sequence). Here the CDR3 reads CAWSFQGRNSPLHF. In DNA form, the CDR3 reads TGTGCCTGGAGTTTCCAGGGTCGCAATTCACCCCTCCACTTT.

The rearrangement uses TRBV4-2 and TRBJ2-7; tentatively, D is TRBD1 or TRBD2 (5 bases each). Per the germline V gene, CDR1 is LGHNA and CDR2 is YNFKEQ. The V and J ends lost 4 bases and 4 bases respectively, with 17 bases between them. The CDR3 loop spans 15 amino acids. Here the CDR3 DNA reads TGTGCCAGCAGCCCCCCCGAGGGGTTGGTATACGAGCAGTACTTC. It is translated as CASSPPEGLVYEQYF.

This clone is a singleton in its sample. The CDR3 coding sequence is TGTGCCAGCAGCTACGGACTTGGAAACACCATATATTTT. It codes for CASSYGLGNTIYF. The chain links TRBV7-6 to TRBJ1-3; D unclear. Germline V gene lookup returns CDR1 SGHVS and CDR2 FNYEAQ. V was trimmed by 4 bases and J by 3 bases, leaving 7 bases between them. The CDR3 runs to 13 residues.